Listed below are T cell receptor beta chains from one sample, sequenced in a study of T-cell reconstitution after alpha-beta-depleted transplantation in children. Each CDR3 protein gets one entry after TCRdb re-called the PCR reads with MiXCR. The sample gives 750,000 to 950,000 distinct CDR3 sequences, around 17% of which show up once; approximately 4.5% is in the top ten. Sequencing used PBMCs, mostly from graft donor cells, obtained 360 days after TCRalphabeta/CD19-depleted stem cell transplant. The source of these receptors is a male patient younger than 18 who had a stem cell transplant for acute lymphoblastic leukemia, so the T cells may come from the graft donor. CDR3s include the opening cysteine and the closing phenylalanine or tryptophan. D genes are given only for firm matches. Not every row has a clone size; where given, it reads once, few, many or a size class.

>-|TRBJ1-5|-|TRBV15
CATSRAQGYSNQPQHF
TGTGCCACCAGTCGGGCCCAGGGTTATAGCAATCAGCCCCAGCATTTT
>few|TRBJ2-7|TRBD1|TRBV5-1
CASSFNAGTGNYEQYF
TGCGCCAGCAGCTTTAACGCCGGGACAGGGAACTACGAGCAGTACTTC
>few|TRBJ2-1|-|TRBV6-2/TRBV6-3
CASSYSRPLSGEQFF
TGTGCCAGCAGTTACTCTAGACCCCTGAGCGGTGAGCAGTTCTTC
>-|TRBJ2-2|TRBD1|TRBV2
CASSEAGTGLSGELFF
TGTGCCAGCAGTGAAGCCGGGACAGGTTTATCCGGGGAGCTGTTTTTT
>once|TRBJ1-1|-|TRBV5-1
CASSLAYRVEAFF
TGCGCCAGCAGCTTGGCCTACAGGGTTGAAGCTTTCTTT
>few|TRBJ2-1|TRBD1|TRBV14
CASSYRGVPDEQFF
TGTGCCAGCAGCTACAGGGGGGTACCGGATGAGCAGTTCTTC
>few|TRBJ1-1|-|TRBV2
CASSELITEAFF
TGTGCCAGCAGTGAATTAATCACTGAAGCTTTCTTT
>many|TRBJ2-7|-|TRBV10-3
CAISAEVWGTTYEQYF
TGTGCCATCAGCGCAGAGGTGTGGGGGACAACCTACGAGCAGTACTTC
>-|TRBJ2-7|TRBD2|TRBV7-9
CASSSAGAGYEQYF
TGTGCCAGCAGCTCAGCGGGAGCTGGGTACGAGCAGTACTTC
>-|TRBJ2-1|TRBD1|TRBV24-1
CATSGFSGGAARSYNEQFF
TGTGCCACCAGTGGCTTTTCAGGGGGAGCGGCCAGGAGCTACAATGAGCAGTTCTTC
>-|TRBJ2-4|-|TRBV7-2
CASSLVEVSWGIQYF
TGTGCCAGCAGCTTAGTAGAGGTCTCCTGGGGCATTCAGTACTTC
>few|TRBJ2-1|-|TRBV11-2
CASSSLKRTTYNEQFF
TGTGCCAGCAGCTCCCTTAAGCGGACGACTTACAATGAGCAGTTCTTC
>-|TRBJ1-1|-|TRBV6-2/TRBV6-3
CASSHPPGGTEAFF
TGTGCCAGCAGCCACCCCCCGGGGGGCACTGAAGCTTTCTTT
>-|TRBJ1-4|-|TRBV20-1
CSARDPQRGDEKLFF
TGCAGTGCTAGAGATCCTCAAAGGGGAGATGAAAAACTGTTTTTT
>-|TRBJ2-7|TRBD2|TRBV18
CASSPGEGRGNEQYF
TGTGCCAGCTCACCAGGGGAAGGGAGGGGAAACGAGCAGTACTTC
>-|TRBJ2-7|-|TRBV4-1
CASSQEAGLHTYEQYF
TGCGCCAGCAGCCAAGAGGCAGGACTCCATACCTACGAGCAGTACTTC
>few|TRBJ1-6|-|TRBV27
CASSFKGYSYNSPLHF
TGTGCCAGCAGTTTTAAAGGATACTCCTATAATTCACCCCTCCACTTT
>many|TRBJ2-4|TRBD1|TRBV29-1
CSVPGTVKNIQYF
TGCAGCGTGCCCGGGACAGTAAAAAACATTCAGTACTTC
>few|TRBJ2-2|-|TRBV6-1
CASTRGRTGELFF
TGTGCCAGCACGAGGGGCCGAACCGGGGAGCTGTTTTTT
>few|TRBJ2-5|-|TRBV7-9
CASSLANQETQYF
TGTGCCAGCAGCTTAGCAAATCAAGAGACCCAGTACTTC
>-|TRBJ2-5|-|TRBV7-6
CASSPTWAPQYF
TGTGCCAGCAGCCCCACCTGGGCCCCCCAGTACTTC
>few|TRBJ2-1|-|TRBV27
CASSLLPPLEGLVF
TGTGCCAGCAGTTTATTGCCCCCTTTGGAGGGATTGGTCTTC
>few|TRBJ2-5|TRBD2|TRBV5-1
CASSLPTSVRETQYF
TGCGCCAGCAGCTTGCCGACTAGCGTTCGAGAGACCCAGTACTTC
>few|TRBJ2-5|-|TRBV3-1
CASSPFTYQETQYF
TGTGCCAGCAGCCCCTTTACATACCAAGAGACCCAGTACTTC
>many|TRBJ2-1|-|TRBV28
CASSFLALRLIF
TGTGCCAGCAGTTTTCTAGCGCTGAGGTTAATCTTC
>-|TRBJ2-5|TRBD1|TRBV11-2
CASSYSPGGTQYF
TGTGCCAGCAGCTACAGCCCAGGGGGGACCCAGTACTTC
>few|TRBJ1-1|-|TRBV5-1
CASSLGPLNRNTEAFF
TGCGCCAGCAGCTTGGGGCCCCTAAATCGGAACACTGAAGCTTTCTTT
>-|TRBJ2-2|TRBD2|TRBV5-6
CASSLGLAGETGELFF
TGTGCCAGCAGCCTGGGACTAGCGGGAGAGACCGGGGAGCTGTTTTTT
>-|TRBJ2-7|-|TRBV7-6
CASSLAPGTSSYEQYF
TGTGCCAGCAGCTTAGCTCCGGGGACATCCTCCTACGAGCAGTACTTC
>many|TRBJ2-1|-|TRBV4-1
CASSPDVTSYNEQFF
TGCGCCAGCAGCCCGGACGTCACCTCCTACAATGAGCAGTTCTTC
>few|TRBJ2-7|-|TRBV5-1
CASAKGDHYEQYF
TGCGCCAGCGCGAAGGGGGACCACTACGAGCAGTACTTC
>-|TRBJ1-2|-|TRBV7-2
CASSLGRDHYGYTF
TGTGCCAGCAGCTTGGGAAGGGATCACTATGGCTACACCTTC
>many|TRBJ2-2|-|TRBV5-1
CASSLGGTGELFF
TGCGCCAGCAGCTTGGGAGGAACCGGGGAGCTGTTTTTT
>-|TRBJ2-1|-|TRBV19
CASSSDSSSYNEQFF
TGTGCCAGTAGTTCAGACAGTAGCTCCTACAATGAGCAGTTCTTC
>-|TRBJ2-2|-|TRBV3-1
CASSQDLGWELFF
TGTGCCAGCAGCCAAGATCTGGGGTGGGAGCTGTTTTTT
>few|TRBJ2-7|TRBD1|TRBV29-1
CSVEVGQGAYEQYF
TGCAGCGTCGAAGTAGGACAGGGGGCTTACGAGCAGTACTTC
>-|TRBJ2-1|-|TRBV7-6
CASSFYMDEQFF
TGTGCCAGCAGCTTCTATATGGATGAGCAGTTCTTC
>many|TRBJ2-3|TRBD2|TRBV5-1
CASSSSNPGLAGADTQYF
TGCGCCAGCAGCTCCTCCAACCCCGGACTAGCGGGAGCAGATACGCAGTATTTT
>few|TRBJ2-5|-|TRBV5-1
CASSRTLDYQETQYF
TGCGCCAGCAGCCGAACCCTGGACTACCAAGAGACCCAGTACTTC
>few|TRBJ2-2|TRBD2|TRBV20-1
CSARRLAGDTGELFF
TGCAGTGCTAGAAGGCTAGCGGGAGACACCGGGGAGCTGTTTTTT
>many|TRBJ2-7|-|TRBV10-2
CASSESTGGEASYEQYF
TGCGCCAGCAGTGAGTCCACTGGAGGGGAGGCCTCCTACGAGCAGTACTTC
>-|TRBJ2-7|TRBD2|TRBV28
CASSLTSGGRDEQYF
TGTGCCAGCAGTTTGACTAGCGGGGGACGGGACGAGCAGTACTTC
>-|TRBJ2-2|TRBD2|TRBV4-1
CASSQVGGRTGELFF
TGCGCCAGCAGCCAAGTCGGGGGGAGGACCGGGGAGCTGTTTTTT
>-|TRBJ2-1|TRBD1|TRBV15
CATSGGQGISYNEQFF
TGTGCCACCAGCGGCGGACAGGGTATCTCCTACAATGAGCAGTTCTTC
>-|TRBJ2-7|-|TRBV10-3
CAISERQDTYEQYF
TGTGCCATCAGTGAGCGACAGGATACCTACGAGCAGTACTTC
>few|TRBJ2-7|-|TRBV20-1
CSATRHNSLNEQYF
TGCAGTGCTACGAGGCACAACTCGTTGAACGAGCAGTACTTC
>few|TRBJ2-7|TRBD2|TRBV4-1
CASSQRAGTSATYEQYF
TGCGCCAGCAGCCAAAGGGCCGGGACTAGCGCAACCTACGAGCAGTACTTC
>-|TRBJ2-2|TRBD2|TRBV5-1
CASDGTSANTGELFF
TGCGCCAGCGACGGGACTAGCGCTAACACCGGGGAGCTGTTTTTT
>few|TRBJ2-5|-|TRBV4-1
CASSQEGKVSFYPYQETQYF
TGCGCCAGCAGCCAAGAGGGGAAGGTCAGCTTCTACCCGTACCAAGAGACCCAGTACTTC
>-|TRBJ2-3|-|TRBV12-3/TRBV12-4
CASGGFGDTQYF
TGTGCCAGCGGAGGGTTCGGGGATACGCAGTATTTT
>-|TRBJ2-2|-|TRBV6-2/TRBV6-3
CASGKDRRNTGELFF
TGTGCCAGCGGTAAGGACAGACGGAACACCGGGGAGCTGTTTTTT
>-|TRBJ2-2|-|TRBV7-3
CASSAAGTGELFF
TGTGCCAGCAGCGCCGCCGGCACCGGGGAGCTGTTTTTT
>few|TRBJ2-1|-|TRBV7-9
CASSLEPPWEQFF
TGTGCCAGCAGCTTAGAACCCCCTTGGGAGCAGTTCTTC